A single TCR beta chain is shown here with its context. Its antigen target is currently unknown. Base qualities were left out, and no much larger clone turns up one base away. This sample stems from a study of blood T cell repertoires in COVID-19 (dated by TCRdb to about 2020). Regarding the research as a whole: Collaborator samples came from the United States, Italy and Spain and covered acute and convalescent phases of COVID-19. Where available, HLA class I and class II types were obtained from metadata supplied by the sample provider rather than from assay-based typing. Samples were obtained from the ongoing ImmuneRACE study (first 160 participants) and from 1,254 subjects provided by 6 global collaborators. Deeply sampled blood TCRbeta repertoires from subjects exposed to, actively infected with, or recovered from COVID-19 were included in the dataset. The repertoires were released in a freely available public database meant as a resource for research on the immune response to SARS-CoV-2. The material from the prospective study consisted of cDNA or gDNA derived from T cells, B-cell-depleted T cells, or PBMCs. The sample metadata nearly always contained a de-identified subject ID, COVID-19 status, age in years and sex.

Trimming takes 0 bases from V and 5 bases from J, and the germline ends sit 6 bases apart. Taken from cysteine to phenylalanine, the CDR3 has 13 residues. Only CDR3 DNA remains: 39 bases, in frame from the first base. In the germline V gene (reference sequence), CDR1 corresponds to SEHNR and CDR2 to FQNEAQ. TCRbeta CDR3 regions were amplified from genomic DNA using the immunoSEQ Assay, a bias-controlled multiplex PCR. In the original analysis: The number of nucleated cells in each sample was estimated from the amplification of reference gene primers within the assay. Sequence reads were collapsed and filtered to measure the absolute abundance of every unique TCRbeta CDR3 rearrangement. Productive Simpson clonality was computed per sample as the square root of Simpson's diversity index over productive rearrangements. Entries here come from immuneACCESS through TCRdb and include only in-frame sequences with V and J called. Some clones fail to appear in such tables; in the studies checked, an unresolved V gene covers under half of the shortfall, and the cause of the remainder is unknown. V and J calls and clone size are copied from that table; D and trimming were computed from the DNA. Counted in this sample were some 140,000 clones; approximately 78% of them appeared once. The leading ten clones occupy roughly 1.5% of the sample.

The collaborating institutions used their own protocols to collect whole blood in K2EDTA tubes. For TCRbeta analysis, collaborators shipped samples in one of three forms: frozen whole blood, isolated PBMCs, or DNA extracted from either of those sample types. Study-wide findings and limitations: The amount of clinical and demographic metadata varied by source and participant and was provided uncurated.

Sequencing was performed on peripheral blood. The receptor was derived from an elderly man with acute or convalescent COVID-19. The chain links TRBV7-9 with TRBJ2-3, with the D segment identity uncertain. CDR3 protein: CASSLAGQDTQYF. The DNA sequence is as follows: TGTGCCAGCAGCTTAGCCGGTCAAGATACGCAGTATTTT.